This entry describes one TCR beta chain. Its specificity is unknown. CDR3 size: 14 residues. Germline V gene data show CDR1 as GTSNPN and CDR2 as SVGIG (reference sequence). The ends were cut back, 1 base at V and 7 bases at J, with 14 bases in the middle. This entry is derived from a study of shared clonotypes between healthy human individuals. Points from the study as a whole: Estimated clonotype richness was generally higher in naive than memory subsets.

CD8 cells classed as naive were CD45RO-negative and positively selected for CCR7, excluding terminally differentiated effector memory CD45RA+ cells. Assay: immunoSEQ multiplex PCR; the TCRdb copy retains only in-frame clones and omits some. The sample lists about 2.1 million clones, approximately 94% seen once, with approximately 1.7% in the top ten. The material sequenced was naive CD8+ T cells from PBMCs. The sequence came from a man aged 18 to 29 in good health. Some clones in this sample may be carry-over from other donors' samples. The gene calls are TRBV30 and TRBJ2-1; D perhaps matches TRBD1 (5 bases). The CDR3 here is CAWSGGYGRNEQFF. CDR3 DNA: TGTGCCTGGAGTGGGGGCTACGGGCGAAATGAGCAGTTCTTC.